One sample yielded the 26 T cell receptor beta chains listed below, sequenced in a study of circulating and synovial CD4+ cells in juvenile arthritis. Sequencing used immunoSEQ multiplex PCR; TCRdb keeps in-frame clones, though not all of them. Here the sample spans approximately 35,000 clones, 90% to 95% being singletons. Material: CD4+ T cells from blood. These TCRs come from a human donor with juvenile idiopathic arthritis.

The J gene is TRBJ1-1, the V gene TRBV18; TRBD1 aligns across 8 bases. Germline trimming cut 3 bases from V and 6 bases from J; bases unmatched to any gene: 6. Germline-derived CDR1 and CDR2 are KGHSH and LQKENI. The CDR3 is made up of 14 amino acids. DNA for the CDR3: TGTGCCAGCTCACCGCGGACAGGGTTGTCTGAAGCTTTCTTT. It yields the protein CASSPRTGLSEAFF.

The CDR3 loop reads CASSLMDRASGFAYEQYF. Written as DNA, the CDR3 is TGCGCCAGCAGCCTAATGGATAGGGCTAGCGGGTTCGCCTACGAGCAGTACTTC. The chain uses TRBV4-3 and TRBJ2-5; 8 bases map to TRBD2. The J call may be mistaken, given a closer DNA end match to TRBJ2-7. Germline V gene sequence: CDR1 LGHNA, CDR2 YSLEER. The CDR3 is made up of 18 amino acids.

The chain employs TRBV15 and TRBJ2-1; 8 positions agree with TRBD2. Germline CDR1 is LNHNV and CDR2 is YYDKDF (reference sequence). CDR3 length: 15 residues. Germline trimming cut 6 bases from V and 0 bases from J; bases unmatched to any gene: 4. CDR3 sequence: CATRTGGTSYNEQFF. The CDR3 DNA reads as TGTGCCACCAGGACGGGGGGGACCTCCTACAATGAGCAGTTCTTC.

V gene TRBV7-9 combines with J gene TRBJ1-2; 10 bases line up with TRBD1. The CDR3 sequence is 15 residues long. Germline V gene lookup returns CDR1 SEHNR and CDR2 FQNEAQ (reference sequence). J was trimmed by 4 bases and V by 7 bases; bases with no gene match: 9. The CDR3 DNA follows: TGTGCCAGCACAACGGGACAGGGGACGGCCTATGGCTACACCTTC. Protein: CASTTGQGTAYGYTF.

The chain combines TRBV7-2 with TRBJ1-4; D remains ambiguous. The CDR3 runs 14 residues. Germline V gives CDR1 SGHTA, CDR2 FQGNSA. V was cut by 5 bases and J by 5 bases, with 12 bases left in between. The CDR3 sequence is CASSGQEVNEKLFF. In DNA, the CDR3 is TGTGCCAGCAGCGGCCAGGAGGTGAATGAAAAACTGTTTTTT.

This clone is a singleton in its sample. V and J are TRBV9 and TRBJ1-2; a weak D match, TRBD1 (5 bases). The CDR3 totals 16 residues. The V end lost 0 bases, the J end lost 3 bases, and 15 bases lay between the germline ends. Germline lookup yields CDR1 SGDLS and CDR2 YYNGEE. The CDR3 sequence is CASSVDYGGTDYGYTF. The CDR3 region has the DNA TGTGCCAGCAGCGTAGATTACGGAGGGACGGACTATGGCTACACCTTC.

This clone has just a few counts. The chain couples TRBV21-1 to TRBJ2-7; the table's D call, TRBD2, was not checked against the DNA. TRBV21-1 is a pseudogene. CDR3 size: 13 residues. Here the CDR3 reads CASSPRETYEQYF. The CDR3 DNA is TGTGCCAGCAGCCCCCGGGAAACCTACGAGCAGTACTTC.

The genes are TRBV19 and TRBJ2-1; possible D gene TRBD2, 5 bases. The CDR3 is 13 amino acids. Germline V lookup: CDR1 LNHDA, CDR2 SQIVND (reference sequence). V lost 7 bases to trimming and J lost 2 bases, with 9 bases between them. The chain's CDR3 is CASTSSAYNEQFF. As DNA, the CDR3 is TGTGCCAGTACCAGTAGCGCCTACAATGAGCAGTTCTTC.

The V call is TRBV4-1, the J call TRBJ2-7; 9 nucleotides align to TRBD2. This CDR3 region has 18 residues. Germline CDR1 reads MGHRA; CDR2 reads YSYEKL. V shed 0 bases and J 1 base; nucleotides not matched to a gene: 10. The CDR3 DNA is TGCGCCAGCAGCCAAGATCATCCCCTTACTAGCGGGTCCTACGAGCAGTACTTC. This gives the protein CASSQDHPLTSGSYEQYF.

The chain has TRBV16 and TRBJ2-7, with 9 bases aligning to TRBD1. The J segment lost 3 bases and the V segment lost 4 bases, leaving 10 bases of the junction unmatched. Germline lookup yields CDR1 KGHSY and CDR2 FQNENV. This CDR3 is built from 16 residues. CDR3 in amino acids: CASSLPPGQGSYEQYF. Written as DNA, the CDR3 is TGTGCCAGCAGCCTACCCCCGGGACAGGGTAGCTACGAGCAGTACTTC. Supplemented by reference TRBV16 and TRBJ2-7, the full variable domain reads GEEVAQTPKHLVRGEGQKAKLYCAPIKGHSYVFWYQQVLKNEFKFLISFQNENVFDETGMPKERFSAKCLPNSPCSLEIQATKLEDSAVYFCASSLPPGQGSYEQYFGPGTRLTVT.

The chain has TRBV7-9 and TRBJ2-2; perhaps TRBD2 as D (6 bases). Germline V gives CDR1 SEHNR, CDR2 FQNEAQ (reference sequence). The CDR3 loop spans 16 amino acids. Trimming took off 8 bases at V and 6 bases at J, with 22 bases between the two ends. The CDR3 here is CASPLPEEGGPGELFF. The DNA of the CDR3 is TGTGCCAGCCCCCTTCCTGAGGAGGGTGGCCCCGGGGAGCTGTTTTTT.

The rearrangement uses TRBV2 and TRBJ1-4; 7 positions match TRBD1. With V trimmed by 7 bases and J by 5 bases, 4 bases remained unmatched. The CDR3 has 13 amino acids. Germline-derived CDR1 and CDR2 are SNHLY and FYNNEI. This CDR3 reads CASIRGANEKLFF. The CDR3 DNA sequence: TGTGCCAGCATCAGGGGGGCCAATGAAAAACTGTTTTTT.

The chain employs TRBV2 and TRBJ2-5, with D maybe TRBD2 (6 bases). Trimming took 7 bases from V and 11 from J, leaving 26 bases between them. This CDR3 spans 15 amino acids. CDR1 is SNHLY and CDR2 is FYNNEI in the germline V gene. CDR3 in amino acids: CASIGDPRDPGEQYF. In DNA form, the CDR3 reads TGTGCCAGCATAGGGGATCCCCGTGACCCGGGGGAGCAGTACTTC.

This clone has a single count. The V call is TRBV2, the J call TRBJ2-3, with 7 nucleotides matching TRBD2. Germline assignment: CDR1 SNHLY and CDR2 FYNNEI. This CDR3 contains 14 residues. Trimming removed 7 bases from V and 1 base from J; junction bases left unmatched: 5. CDR3 protein: CASTAGAGTDTQYF. The CDR3 DNA sequence: TGTGCCAGCACGGCGGGAGCGGGCACAGATACGCAGTATTTT.

This clone was counted once. The chain links TRBV27 to TRBJ2-7; no definite D call. Per germline, CDR1 MNHEY and CDR2 SMNVEV (reference sequence). Trimming removed 6 bases from V and 2 bases from J, with 14 bases in between. CDR3 length: 14 amino acids. The CDR3 bases are TGTGCCAGCAGCCTGCTAGGAGAGACCTACGAGCAGTACTTC. Its protein is CASSLLGETYEQYF.

The chain combines TRBV9 with TRBJ2-5; the match to TRBD1 covers 8 bases. Germline assignment: CDR1 SGDLS and CDR2 YYNGEE. The CDR3 totals 17 residues. V lost 0 bases, J lost 5 bases, and 12 bases stayed unmatched. Here the CDR3 DNA reads TGTGCCAGCAGCGTAGGAACAGGGGGGAGGATAGTGGAGACCCAGTACTTC. This encodes CASSVGTGGRIVETQYF.

The rearrangement joins TRBV5-4 to TRBJ1-5; TRBD1 agrees at 10 bases. Germline-derived CDR1 and CDR2 are SGHNT and YYREEE (reference sequence). V dropped 4 bases and J dropped 4; count of bases not matched to a gene: 5. CDR3 size: 15 residues. CDR3 region: CASSTGTGENQPQHF. The CDR3 region has the DNA TGTGCCAGCAGCACGGGGACAGGGGAGAATCAGCCCCAGCATTTT.

The V call is TRBV6-5, the J call TRBJ1-2, with a possible D match to TRBD1 (5 bases). The CDR3 is 13 residues long. Deletions cut 5 bases from V and 2 bases from J, with 9 bases between. The germline gives CDR1 MNHEY, CDR2 SVGAGI. The CDR3 DNA follows: TGTGCCAGCAGTCGGACACCAAACTATGGCTACACCTTC. It translates to CASSRTPNYGYTF.

This clone was seen a few times. This chain uses TRBV7-9 with TRBJ2-3, with D unresolved. Looked up from germline, CDR1 is SEHNR and CDR2 is FQNEAQ (reference sequence). Trimming stripped 2 bases from V and 3 bases from J, with 18 bases between. This CDR3 is 17 amino acids long. CDR3 region: CASSLLYPGQRTDTQYF. CDR3 DNA sequence: TGTGCCAGCAGCTTATTGTACCCTGGCCAGAGGACAGATACGCAGTATTTT.

The chain links TRBV30 to TRBJ2-3; 7 bases match TRBD2. Germline assignment: CDR1 GTSNPN and CDR2 SVGIG (reference sequence). The CDR3 runs 15 residues. After removal of 3 bases from V and 2 bases from J, the junction contained 8 bases not matched to a gene. The CDR3 protein is CAWRLSGVNTDTQYF. For the CDR3, the DNA is TGTGCCTGGAGACTAAGCGGGGTGAACACAGATACGCAGTATTTT.

The chain is built from TRBV7-9 and TRBJ1-4; TRBD1 is a possible D gene (5 bases). The CDR3 consists of 15 residues. V was clipped by 2 bases and J by 0 bases, with 7 bases between them. Germline V lookup: CDR1 SEHNR, CDR2 FQNEAQ (reference sequence). The CDR3 loop reads CASSLLTATNEKLFF. The CDR3 DNA follows: TGTGCCAGCAGCTTATTGACAGCAACTAATGAAAAACTGTTTTTT.

V is TRBV6-6 and J is TRBJ1-5; D gene ambiguous. The CDR3 spans 14 residues. Looked up from germline, CDR1 is MNHNY and CDR2 is SVGAGI (reference sequence). The V gene lost 5 bases and the J gene lost 5 bases, with 13 bases spanning the gap. The CDR3 nucleotides read TGTGCCAGCAGTACGCGCCAAGCCCATCAGCCCCAGCATTTT. Translating gives CASSTRQAHQPQHF.

The DNA for the CDR3 is TGCGCCAGCAGCTCACCACCGGGACAGGGGGCTGAAAAACTGTTTTTT. This encodes CASSSPPGQGAEKLFF. This chain joins TRBV5-1 and TRBJ1-4; the match to TRBD1 covers 12 bases. The CDR3 is made up of 16 amino acids. Looked up from germline, CDR1 is SGHRS and CDR2 is YFSETQ. Trimming removed 3 bases from V and 7 bases from J; junction bases left unmatched: 7.

The chain carries TRBV7-9 and TRBJ1-2, with D perhaps TRBD1 (5 bases). V was shortened by 1 base and J by 8 bases, with 17 bases between the two germline ends. CDR1 SEHNR and CDR2 FQNEAQ come from the germline V gene (reference sequence). The CDR3 has 15 residues. CDR3 in DNA: TGTGCCAGCAGCTTAGTTGCAGGGCCAGGGCTAGGCTACACCTTC. Protein product: CASSLVAGPGLGYTF.

V and J are TRBV6-6 and TRBJ1-2; TRBD1 might be the D (6 bases). Germline loops: CDR1 MNHNY, CDR2 SVGAGI (reference sequence). The CDR3 runs to 13 residues. With 6 bases removed from V and 6 bases from J, the gap between germline ends came to 14 bases. The CDR3 DNA sequence: TGTGCCAGCAGCTCCACAGGGAGCGATGGCTACACCTTC. It translates to CASSSTGSDGYTF.

V usage is TRBV28 and J usage is TRBJ1-1, with D tentatively TRBD1 (6 bases). The CDR3 is 15 amino acids. V was trimmed by 5 bases and J by 2 bases, leaving 15 bases between them. The V gene's germline CDR1 is MDHEN and CDR2 SYDVKM. The CDR3 spells CASSPGDTLNTEAFF. The CDR3 DNA reads as TGTGCCAGCAGTCCCGGGGACACCTTAAACACTGAAGCTTTCTTT.